The rows below give T cell receptor beta chains drawn from one sample of a study of beta chain features in type 1 diabetes. Sequencing used immunoSEQ multiplex PCR; TCRdb keeps in-frame clones, though not all of them. This sample has over 650,000 clones, with roughly an eighth found just once. Sequenced sample: naive CD4+ T cells from blood. Receptor source: a man between 18 and 35 years old with type 1 diabetes. Both conserved end residues are part of each CDR3. D genes are given only for firm matches. For some rows the clone size is stated as once, few or many, or as a class when expanded; others skip it.

clone_size j_call d_call v_call cdr3_aa cdr3_nt
few TRBJ1-1 TRBD1 TRBV9 CASSAGQGHTEAFF TGTGCCAGCAGCGCCGGACAGGGTCACACTGAAGCTTTCTTT
. TRBJ1-6 . TRBV6-6 CASSSGNSPLHF TGTGCCAGCAGTTCCGGAAATTCACCCCTCCACTTT
few TRBJ2-5 . TRBV29-1 CSELTGPQETQYF TGCAGCGAGTTAACAGGGCCCCAAGAGACCCAGTACTTC
few TRBJ2-1 TRBD2 TRBV7-2 CASSPREGLDNEQFF TGTGCCAGCAGCCCCCGGGAGGGCCTTGACAATGAGCAGTTCTTC
. TRBJ2-3 TRBD2 TRBV15 CATSRGTISTDTQYF TGTGCCACCAGCAGGGGGACTATCAGCACAGATACGCAGTATTTT
. TRBJ2-4 TRBD1 TRBV7-9 CASSLTGMNIQYF TGTGCCAGCAGCTTGACAGGGATGAACATTCAGTACTTC
few TRBJ2-1 TRBD1 TRBV5-1 CASSLGTGTYNEQFF TGCGCCAGCAGCTTGGGGACAGGTACCTACAATGAGCAGTTCTTC
few TRBJ2-5 . TRBV30 CAWRGNTWETQYF TGTGCCTGGAGGGGAAATACCTGGGAGACCCAGTACTTC
. TRBJ2-3 . TRBV7-9 CASSLREYTDTQYF TGTGCCAGCAGCTTACGGGAGTACACAGATACGCAGTATTTT
few TRBJ1-5 . TRBV7-9 CASSFVRTRICNQPQHF TGTGCCAGCAGCTTTGTTCGTACCCGGATCTGCAATCAGCCCCAGCATTTT
few TRBJ2-3 . TRBV7-2 CASSSMPSTDTQYF TGTGCCAGCAGTTCAATGCCTAGCACAGATACGCAGTATTTT
. TRBJ2-3 . TRBV4-3 CASSQEGGYSTDTQYF TGCGCCAGCAGCCAAGAGGGGGGCTATAGCACAGATACGCAGTATTTT
. TRBJ2-3 TRBD2 TRBV5-4 CASSLRASGRGTDTQYF TGTGCCAGCAGCTTGAGGGCTAGCGGGCGCGGCACAGATACGCAGTATTTT
. TRBJ2-2 TRBD1 TRBV2 CATTSQAGQGGVANTGELFF TGTGCCACCACCTCCCAGGCAGGACAGGGAGGTGTAGCGAACACCGGGGAGCTGTTTTTT
. TRBJ2-7 . TRBV5-1 CASGTGISYEQYF TGCGCCAGCGGAACAGGGATCAGCTACGAGCAGTACTTC
. TRBJ1-2 . TRBV5-1 CASTRGSQGSGYTF TGCGCCAGTACCCGAGGCTCCCAAGGGAGTGGCTACACCTTC
. TRBJ2-1 . TRBV11-2 CASSFRASESSYNEQFF TGTGCCAGCAGCTTTCGGGCTAGCGAGAGCTCCTACAATGAGCAGTTCTTC
few TRBJ1-5 . TRBV7-2 CASSERINQPQHF TGTGCCAGCAGCGAAAGAATCAATCAGCCCCAGCATTTT
few TRBJ2-4 TRBD2 TRBV9 CASSAGLAGDPSKNIQYF TGTGCCAGCAGCGCCGGACTAGCGGGGGACCCCTCCAAAAACATTCAGTACTTC
. TRBJ2-1 . TRBV13 CASSLEAKQFF TGTGCCAGCAGCTTAGAGGCGAAGCAGTTCTTC
few TRBJ2-1 . TRBV7-6 CASSPFDGVQFF TGTGCCAGCAGCCCCTTCGATGGGGTGCAGTTCTTC
few TRBJ1-1 . TRBV2 CASRIPDTNTEAFF TGTGCCAGCAGAATCCCGGACACCAACACTGAAGCTTTCTTT
few TRBJ2-3 TRBD2 TRBV2 CASPSLAGGFRYF TGTGCCAGCCCATCCTTAGCGGGAGGGTTTCGGTATTTT
. TRBJ2-3 . TRBV6-1 CASSEGRYGRVTDTQYF TGTGCCAGCAGTGAAGGGAGGTACGGGAGAGTCACAGATACGCAGTATTTT
. TRBJ1-3 . TRBV4-1 CASSGGVSGNTIYF TGCGCCAGCAGCGGGGGCGTTTCTGGAAACACCATATATTTT